This T cell receptor beta chain originates from a study of T-cell reconstitution after alpha-beta-depleted transplantation in children. Germline V gene sequence: CDR1 LGHNA, CDR2 YSLEER. After removal of 4 bases from V and 0 bases from J, the junction contained 4 bases not matched to a gene. The CDR3 spans 15 residues. It was with unique molecular identifiers that the TCRbeta library was prepared. Each CDR3 protein is one row after TCRdb ran MiXCR on the PCR reads. The sample comprises approximately 240,000 distinct CDR3 sequences, approximately 10% of which are singletons, and over 5% rests with the top ten.

This rearrangement joins TRBV4-3 to TRBJ2-3, with 7 bases that match TRBD1. This TCR was recovered from a human donor who donated a stem cell graft to a child with acute lymphoblastic leukemia. Sequenced material: PBMCs from the stem cell graft donor, taken from the stem cell graft. As DNA, the CDR3 is TGCGCCAGCAGCCCAGGACAGGCGAGCACAGATACGCAGTATTTT. Its translation: CASSPGQASTDTQYF.